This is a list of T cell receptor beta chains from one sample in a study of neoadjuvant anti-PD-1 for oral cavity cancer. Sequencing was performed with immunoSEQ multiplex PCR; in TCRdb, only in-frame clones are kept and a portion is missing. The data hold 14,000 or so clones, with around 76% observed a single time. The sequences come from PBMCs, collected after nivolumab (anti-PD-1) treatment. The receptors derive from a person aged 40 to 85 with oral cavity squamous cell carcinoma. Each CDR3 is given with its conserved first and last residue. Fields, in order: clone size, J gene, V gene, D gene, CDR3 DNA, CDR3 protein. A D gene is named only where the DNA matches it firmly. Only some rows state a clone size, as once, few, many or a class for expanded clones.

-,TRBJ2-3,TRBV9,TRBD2,TGTGCCAGCAGCGGGGCGGGAGGATTGTACGGTCGTACAGATACGCAGTATTTT,CASSGAGGLYGRTDTQYF
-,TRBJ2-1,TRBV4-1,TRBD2,TGCGCCAGCAGCACACGGACTAGCGGGCATGAGCAGTTCTTC,CASSTRTSGHEQFF
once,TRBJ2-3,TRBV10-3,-,TGTGCCATCCTGTCCGTGGGCGCAGATACGCAGTATTTT,CAILSVGADTQYF
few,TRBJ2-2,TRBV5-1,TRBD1,TGCGCCAGCAGCCCACAATCCCAGGGGGCTCCGACCGGGGAGCTGTTTTTT,CASSPQSQGAPTGELFF
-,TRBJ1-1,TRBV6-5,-,TGTGCCACCAAGTTCTTGGGCAATATGAACACTGAAGCTTTCTTT,CATKFLGNMNTEAFF
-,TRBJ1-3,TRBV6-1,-,TGTGCCAGCAGTTTCACTGGAAACACCATATATTTT,CASSFTGNTIYF
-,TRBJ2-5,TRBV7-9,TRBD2,TGTGCCAGCAGCCCGGGGGGAGGTGTTAGCCAAGAGACCCGGTACTTC,CASSPGGGVSQETRYF
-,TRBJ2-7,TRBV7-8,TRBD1,TGTGCCAGCAGCCCGAACAGGGGCGTTGGCTACGAGCAGTACTTC,CASSPNRGVGYEQYF
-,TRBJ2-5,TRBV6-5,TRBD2,TGTGCCAGCAGTCCTATAGCGGGAGAGGAGGGGACCCAGTACTTC,CASSPIAGEEGTQYF
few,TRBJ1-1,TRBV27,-,TGTGCCAGCAGTTTGTGGGGGTCGAACACTGAAGCTTTCTTT,CASSLWGSNTEAFF
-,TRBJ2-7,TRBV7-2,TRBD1,TGTGCCAGCAAAGGGGACAGGGGGCTTTTCGGCTACGAGCAGTACTTC,CASKGDRGLFGYEQYF